The 26 T cell receptor beta chains below all came from one sample that was sequenced in a study of T cells in Graves' hyperthyroidism and ophthalmopathy. TCR beta CDR3 sequences were amplified from RNA transcripts. The primer set for the first-round RT-PCR of the TCR CDR3 was HTBI. Each CDR3 protein is one row after TCRdb ran MiXCR on the multiplex PCR reads. In the table there are approximately 620,000 distinct CDR3 sequences, approximately 15% of which are singletons. The source material was blood. Every receptor here comes from a woman aged 30 to 39 with Graves' hyperthyroidism that later progressed to Graves' ophthalmopathy.

In this sample, this clonotype turned up many times. The chain is built from TRBV6-1 and TRBJ1-2, with 8 bases matching TRBD1. The junction had 6 bases not matched to a gene; V was cut back by 6 bases and J by 3 bases. The CDR3 contains 14 residues. In germline, CDR1 is MNHNS, CDR2 SASEGT. The CDR3 is CASSYQTGDYGYTF. As DNA, the CDR3 is TGTGCCAGCAGCTACCAGACAGGGGACTATGGCTACACCTTC.

The rearrangement uses TRBV30 and TRBJ2-3; weak D call: TRBD1 (6 bases). The CDR3 runs to 14 residues. Germline V lookup: CDR1 GTSNPN, CDR2 SVGIG (reference sequence). V gave up 0 bases and J gave up 6 bases, with 13 bases separating them. CDR3 loop: CAWSVQSDSDTQYF. In DNA, the CDR3 is TGTGCCTGGAGTGTACAGTCGGACAGCGATACGCAGTATTTT.

This clonotype has just a few counts. The rearrangement links TRBV5-6 to TRBJ2-7; the D gene is possibly TRBD2 (6 bases). CDR1 is SGHDT and CDR2 is YYEEEE in the germline V gene. V dropped 4 bases and J dropped 2 bases, with 13 bases sitting between them. This CDR3 is 14 amino acids long. Here the CDR3 DNA reads TGTGCCAGCAGCATTTGGGACTCTACCTACGAGCAGTACTTC. Amino acid sequence: CASSIWDSTYEQYF. The full variable domain, in which reference TRBV5-6 and TRBJ2-7 provide the parts outside the CDR3, is DAGVTQSPTHLIKTRGQQVTLRCSPKSGHDTVSWYQQALGQGPQFIFQYYEEEERQRGNFPDRFSGHQFPNYSSELNVNALLLGDSALYLCASSIWDSTYEQYFGPGTRLTVT.

The table lists this clonotype with a few counts. The chain has TRBV6-2 or TRBV6-3 and TRBJ2-1; 9 nucleotides line up with TRBD2. The germline V gene has CDR1 MNHEY and CDR2 SVGEGT. The CDR3 is made up of 13 amino acids. The junction had 6 bases not matched to a gene; V was cut back by 6 bases and J by 9 bases. DNA of the CDR3: TGTGCCAGCAGCCCGGGACTAGCTTTTGAGCAGTTCTTC. The encoded protein is CASSPGLAFEQFF.

V usage is TRBV20-1 and J usage is TRBJ2-7; D perhaps matches TRBD1 (5 bases). Germline assignment: CDR1 DFQATT and CDR2 SNEGSKA (reference sequence). This CDR3 region has 13 residues. Trimming cost V 7 bases and J 2 bases, with 15 bases left between them. The CDR3 sequence is CSVGHPVAYEQYF. The CDR3 DNA is TGCAGTGTAGGACATCCGGTAGCCTACGAGCAGTACTTC.

This clonotype was seen ten or more times. This chain's CDR3 is CASRDRAGGLHGELFF. For the CDR3, the DNA is TGTGCCAGCAGGGATCGGGCGGGAGGTCTTCACGGGGAGCTGTTTTTT. The rearrangement joins TRBV2 to TRBJ2-2, with 8 bases matching TRBD2. The CDR3 extends over 16 amino acids. Germline values: CDR1 SNHLY, CDR2 FYNNEI. After removal of 6 bases from V and 7 bases from J, the junction contained 13 bases not matched to a gene.

This clonotype was seen many times. The chain combines TRBV10-3 with TRBJ2-2, with D maybe TRBD2 (5 bases). The germline V gene has CDR1 ENHRY and CDR2 SYGVKD. Trimming took off 11 bases at V and 1 base at J, with 14 bases between the two ends. This CDR3 region has 14 residues. As DNA, the CDR3 is TGTGCCTCAAGGGAGCGCGTGAACACCGGGGAGCTGTTTTTT. Translated: CASRERVNTGELFF.

In its sample, this clonotype was seen a few times. The chain joins TRBV5-1 to TRBJ2-2, with TRBD2 matching 7 bases. After removal of 2 bases from V and 3 bases from J, the junction contained 4 bases not matched to a gene. Germline loops: CDR1 SGHRS, CDR2 YFSETQ. CDR3 length: 15 amino acids. CDR3 sequence reads: CASSFDAGDTGELFF. The CDR3 coding sequence is TGCGCCAGCAGCTTTGACGCGGGAGACACCGGGGAGCTGTTTTTT. The entire variable domain, with the rest obtained from reference TRBV5-1 and TRBJ2-2, is as follows: KAGVTQTPRYLIKTRGQQVTLSCSPISGHRSVSWYQQTPGQGLQFLFEYFSETQRNKGNFPGRFSGRQFSNSRSEMNVSTLELGDSALYLCASSFDAGDTGELFFGEGSRLTVL.

This clonotype has more than one count but fewer than ten. CDR3 in DNA: TGTGCCAGCTCCCTAAACCCGGGACACAATAATCAGCCCCAGCATTTT. Translation gives CASSLNPGHNNQPQHF. The chain uses TRBV18 and TRBJ1-5, with D possibly TRBD1 on 6 matching bases. Trimming removed 6 bases at V and 4 bases at J, with 19 bases between. There are 16 residues in the CDR3. Germline CDR1 reads KGHSH; CDR2 reads LQKENI.

The sample holds many counts of this clonotype. V is TRBV12-3 or TRBV12-4 and J is TRBJ1-2; D is undetermined. The CDR3 sequence is 13 residues long. V was cut by 2 bases and J by 5 bases, with 9 bases left in between. The CDR3 spells CASSLTTIYGYTF. In DNA, the CDR3 is TGTGCCAGCAGTTTAACCACGATTTATGGCTACACCTTC.

The chain recombines TRBV25-1 with TRBJ1-1, with D uncertain. Trimming cost V 4 bases and J 4 bases, with 10 bases left between them. Germline CDR1 is MGHDK and CDR2 is SYGVNS. CDR3 size: 13 residues. The CDR3 DNA reads TGTGCCAGCAGTGCCCCCCTTGGCACTGAAGCTTTCTTT. It codes for CASSAPLGTEAFF.

To note about this clonotype: No conserved phenylalanine or tryptophan ends this CDR3, so it is likely a read error. The chain has TRBV7-9 and TRBJ1-1; D is perhaps TRBD1 (6 bases). V lost 6 bases and J lost 1, with 12 bases in between. The CDR3 extends over 14 amino acids. Looked up from germline, CDR1 is SEHNR and CDR2 is FQNEAQ (reference sequence). This CDR3 is CASSSGHGNTEAFS. CDR3 coding DNA: TGTGCCAGCAGTTCGGGACATGGGAACACTGAAGCTTTCTCT.

This clonotype showed up many times. The chain is built from TRBV28 and TRBJ2-5, with 10 bases fitting TRBD1. Germline V gene sequence: CDR1 MDHEN, CDR2 SYDVKM. V lost 2 bases to trimming and J lost 4 bases; unmatched junction nucleotides: 4. The CDR3 is 15 amino acids. The CDR3 DNA follows: TGTGCCAGCAGTTTACGACAGGGGGCAGGAGAGACCCAGTACTTC. It translates to CASSLRQGAGETQYF.

This clonotype was counted at least ten times. The gene calls are TRBV30 and TRBJ2-3; D possibly corresponds to TRBD1 (6 bases). Germline V CDR1 and CDR2: GTSNPN, SVGIG (reference sequence). The CDR3 runs to 13 residues. Trimming pared 5 bases from V and 2 bases from J, leaving 11 bases between. CDR3 in amino acids: CAWRSGVTDTQYF. CDR3 sequence (DNA): TGTGCCTGGCGATCAGGGGTCACAGATACGCAGTATTTT.

At least ten counts were recorded for this clonotype. This chain links TRBV6-1 with TRBJ1-6; D is unclear. The CDR3 has 17 amino acids. V gave up 3 bases and J gave up 9 bases, with 21 bases separating them. Per germline, CDR1 MNHNS and CDR2 SASEGT. The CDR3 coding sequence is TGTGCCAGCAGTGACTGGAGTTGGTACGCCATCGGTTCACCCCTCCACTTT. Translated: CASSDWSWYAIGSPLHF.

With regard to this clonotype: A much larger clone sits a single nucleotide away, making a read error possible. The rearrangement joins TRBV12-3 or TRBV12-4 to TRBJ2-5; D might be TRBD2 (6 bases). V lost 11 bases and J 2 bases, leaving 15 bases between the germline ends. The CDR3 spans 13 residues. The CDR3 is CAVSGGLQETQYF. The CDR3 DNA follows: TGTGCCGTCAGTGGGGGACTTCAAGAGACCCAGTACTTC.

This clonotype occurred many times. This rearrangement joins TRBV28 to TRBJ2-3; D remains unclear. The length of the CDR3 is 14 residues. The V end lost 6 bases, the J end lost 2 bases, and 12 bases lay between the germline ends. Germline values: CDR1 MDHEN, CDR2 SYDVKM. The CDR3 DNA follows: TGTGCCAGCAGCTTTCGGGCTCCCACAGATACGCAGTATTTT. Translation: CASSFRAPTDTQYF.

At least ten counts were recorded for this clonotype. The chain carries TRBV30 and TRBJ2-3, with D maybe TRBD1 (6 bases). The CDR3 is 15 amino acids. From germline, CDR1 is GTSNPN and CDR2 SVGIG (reference sequence). Trimming stripped 0 bases from V and 0 bases from J, with 10 bases between. CDR3 in amino acids: CAWSVKDSSTDTQYF. CDR3 bases: TGTGCCTGGAGTGTCAAGGACAGTAGCACAGATACGCAGTATTTT.

The genes are TRBV28 and TRBJ2-1; 7 bases map to TRBD1. Germline V gives CDR1 MDHEN, CDR2 SYDVKM. There are 20 residues in the CDR3. Losses at the gene ends were 2 bases for V and 0 bases for J; bases not matched to a gene: 16. The CDR3 coding sequence is TGTGCCAGCAGTTTAACGGGACAGTTCTATTCCGGCGGCTCCTACAATGAGCAGTTCTTC. It yields the protein CASSLTGQFYSGGSYNEQFF.

This chain connects TRBV19 to TRBJ1-2; D gene uncertain. The CDR3 is 11 amino acids. V lost 9 bases, J lost 2 bases, and 7 bases lay in between. Germline V gene lookup returns CDR1 LNHDA and CDR2 SQIVND (reference sequence). CDR3 loop: CASTKNYGYTF. The CDR3 DNA follows: TGTGCCAGCACCAAAAACTATGGCTACACCTTC.

This clonotype was recorded at least ten times. This chain links TRBV6-1 with TRBJ1-5; weak D call: TRBD1 (6 bases). CDR1 MNHNS and CDR2 SASEGT come from the germline V gene. V lost 10 bases and J 0 bases, leaving 13 bases between the germline ends. The CDR3 has 14 amino acids. CDR3 sequence reads: CATNRVNSNQPQHF. The CDR3 nucleotides read TGTGCCACCAACAGGGTGAATAGCAATCAGCCCCAGCATTTT.

Many counts were recorded for this clonotype. The CDR3 here is CSAWTSYEQYF. CDR3 DNA sequence: TGCAGTGCTTGGACGTCCTACGAGCAGTACTTC. V is TRBV20-1 and J is TRBJ2-7; D not resolved. Germline assignment: CDR1 DFQATT and CDR2 SNEGSKA (reference sequence). V was shortened by 5 bases and J by 1 base, with 6 bases between the two germline ends. CDR3 length: 11 residues.

This clonotype was seen at least ten times. V and J are TRBV12-5 and TRBJ1-1; a weak D match, TRBD1 (5 bases). Germline V lookup: CDR1 LGHNT, CDR2 FRNRAP. CDR3 size: 14 residues. Trimming pared 3 bases from V and 4 bases from J, leaving 12 bases between. CDR3 sequence (DNA): TGTGCTAGTGGTTTTGGGCAGGGTCCCACTGAAGCTTTCTTT. Protein product: CASGFGQGPTEAFF.

This clonotype was detected ten times or more. The chain carries TRBV20-1 and TRBJ2-3; weak D call: TRBD2 (6 bases). The CDR3 has 15 amino acids. Germline CDR1 and CDR2: DFQATT and SNEGSKA (reference sequence). CDR3 region: CLGQMIAVSTDTQYF. In nucleotides, the CDR3 is TGCCTCGGCCAGATGATAGCGGTTAGCACAGATACGCAGTATTTT.

This clonotype has a count of ten or more. The chain links TRBV27 to TRBJ1-5, with D hard to call. Trimming took 3 bases from V and 3 from J, leaving 9 bases between them. CDR3 length: 14 amino acids. Germline CDR1 MNHEY, CDR2 SMNVEV (reference sequence). The CDR3 DNA reads as TGTGCCAGCAGTTTCTACGGATACAATCAGCCCCAGCATTTT. Protein product: CASSFYGYNQPQHF.

This clonotype was recorded many times. The chain carries TRBV29-1 and TRBJ2-1; perhaps D is TRBD1 or TRBD2 (5 bases each). CDR1 and CDR2 from the germline V gene are SQVTM and ANQGSEA. CDR3 length: 12 residues. The V and J ends lost 2 bases and 4 bases respectively, with 6 bases between them. The CDR3 bases are TGCAGCGTTGAATGGGGGTACAATGAGCAGTTCTTC. It translates to CSVEWGYNEQFF.